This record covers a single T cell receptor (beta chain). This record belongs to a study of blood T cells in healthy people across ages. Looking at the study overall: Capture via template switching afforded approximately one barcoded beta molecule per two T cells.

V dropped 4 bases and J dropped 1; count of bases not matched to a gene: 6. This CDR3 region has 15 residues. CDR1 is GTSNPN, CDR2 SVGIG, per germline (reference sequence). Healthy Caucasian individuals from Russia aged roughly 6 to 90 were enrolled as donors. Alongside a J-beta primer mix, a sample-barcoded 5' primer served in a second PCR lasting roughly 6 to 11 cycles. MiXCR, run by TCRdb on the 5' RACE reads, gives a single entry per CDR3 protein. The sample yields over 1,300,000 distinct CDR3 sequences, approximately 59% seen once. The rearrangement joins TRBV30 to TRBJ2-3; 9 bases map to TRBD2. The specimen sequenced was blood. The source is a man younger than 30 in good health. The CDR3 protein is CAWNPRTSGTDTQYF. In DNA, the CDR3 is TGTGCCTGGAACCCAAGGACTAGCGGCACAGATACGCAGTATTTT.